Included here is one T cell receptor (beta chain) sequence, with context. The antigen is unknown. Assay used: immunoSEQ multiplex PCR; TCRdb lists only in-frame clones, some missing. The sample has 130,000 to 150,000 clones, around 90% seen once. Germline CDR1 and CDR2: MNHEY and SVGAGI. Trimming removed 2 bases at V and 3 bases at J, with 5 bases between. This CDR3 contains 12 residues. The sample belongs to a study of cytomegalovirus exposure and HLA in healthy donors. The study's findings and limits: Listed as cytomegalovirus-associated were 150 or so TCR beta chains. Rare sequences made up most TCRs, while some public TCRs were found in many donors. One later analysis, an examination of the approximately 120 validation repertoires, found that first-cohort TCR clusters tended to co-occur in them. As was reported, the classifier diagnosed cytomegalovirus status with high specificity and sensitivity.

This receptor was identified in a woman under 40 in good health and CMV-seropositive. Sequencing was done on a sample of PBMCs. The chain joins TRBV6-5 to TRBJ2-7; a possible D gene is TRBD2 (5 bases). The CDR3 DNA sequence: TGTGCCAGCAGTTACGCGGGCTACGAGCAGTACTTC. Protein product: CASSYAGYEQYF.